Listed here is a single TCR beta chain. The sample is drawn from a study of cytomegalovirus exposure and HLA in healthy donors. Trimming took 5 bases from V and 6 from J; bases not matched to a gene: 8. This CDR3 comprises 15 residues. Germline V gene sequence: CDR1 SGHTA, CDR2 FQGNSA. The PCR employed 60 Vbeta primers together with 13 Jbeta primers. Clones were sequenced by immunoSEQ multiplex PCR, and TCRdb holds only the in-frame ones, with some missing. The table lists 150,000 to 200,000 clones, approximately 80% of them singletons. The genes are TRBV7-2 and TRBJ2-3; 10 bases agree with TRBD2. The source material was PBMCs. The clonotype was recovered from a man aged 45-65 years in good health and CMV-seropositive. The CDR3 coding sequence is TGTGCCAGCAGCAGCGGGGGGGCCTTAGTGGATACGCAGTATTTT. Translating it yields CASSSGGALVDTQYF.